This TCR beta chain came from a study of identical twins. Findings of the study overall: It was possible that invariant MAIT and iNKT cells partly confounded the zero-insertion analyses. Models, which agreed with sharing between unrelated individuals, nonetheless underestimated the out-of-frame TCR alpha sharing seen in monozygotic twins.

CDR1 is KGHDR, CDR2 SFDVKD, per germline. After removal of 3 bases from V and 2 bases from J, the junction contained 9 bases not matched to a gene. The CDR3 extends over 17 amino acids. This clonotype appeared a few times. Its antigen is currently unknown. One entry per CDR3 protein results from TCRdb running MiXCR on the 5' RACE reads. The table records 400,000 or so distinct CDR3 sequences, around 9% of them present only once. The source is a woman aged 45-59 years in good health. Sequenced material: naive T cells sorted from blood. This chain uses TRBV24-1 with TRBJ2-1, with 7 nucleotides matching TRBD2. This chain's CDR3 is CATSDAAPSGTYNEQFF. The CDR3 nucleotides read TGTGCCACCAGTGATGCAGCCCCTAGCGGAACCTACAATGAGCAGTTCTTC.